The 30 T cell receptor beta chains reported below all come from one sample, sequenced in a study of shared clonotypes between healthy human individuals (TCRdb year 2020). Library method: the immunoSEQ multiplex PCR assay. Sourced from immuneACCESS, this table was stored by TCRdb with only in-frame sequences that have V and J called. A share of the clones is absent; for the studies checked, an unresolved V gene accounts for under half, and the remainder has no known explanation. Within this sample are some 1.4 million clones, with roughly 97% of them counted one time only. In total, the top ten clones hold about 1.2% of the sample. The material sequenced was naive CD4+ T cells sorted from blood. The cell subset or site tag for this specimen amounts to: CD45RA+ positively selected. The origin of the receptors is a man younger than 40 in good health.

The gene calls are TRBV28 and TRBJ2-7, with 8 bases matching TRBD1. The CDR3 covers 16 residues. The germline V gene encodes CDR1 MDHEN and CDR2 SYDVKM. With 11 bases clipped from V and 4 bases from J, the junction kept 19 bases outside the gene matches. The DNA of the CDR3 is TGTGCCGCTCCGCCCTCGGGACAGGCACCTTTGTACGAGCAGTACTTC. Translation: CAAPPSGQAPLYEQYF. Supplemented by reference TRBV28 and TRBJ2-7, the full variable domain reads DVKVTQSSRYLVKRTGEKVFLECVQDMDHENMFWYRQDPGLGLRLIYFSYDVKMKEKGDIPEGYSVSREKKERFSLILESASTNQTSMYLCAAPPSGQAPLYEQYFGPGTRLTVT.

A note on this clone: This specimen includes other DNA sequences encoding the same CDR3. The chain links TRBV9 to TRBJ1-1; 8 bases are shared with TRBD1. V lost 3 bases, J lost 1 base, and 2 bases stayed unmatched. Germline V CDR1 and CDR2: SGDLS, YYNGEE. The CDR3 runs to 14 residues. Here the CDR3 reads CASSETGANTEAFF. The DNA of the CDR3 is TGTGCCAGCAGCGAGACAGGGGCGAACACTGAAGCTTTCTTT. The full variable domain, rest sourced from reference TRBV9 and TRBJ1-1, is DSGVTQTPKHLITATGQRVTLRCSPRSGDLSVYWYQQSLDQGLQFLIQYYNGEERAKGNILERFSAQQFPDLHSELNLSSLELGDSALYFCASSETGANTEAFFGQGTRLTVV.

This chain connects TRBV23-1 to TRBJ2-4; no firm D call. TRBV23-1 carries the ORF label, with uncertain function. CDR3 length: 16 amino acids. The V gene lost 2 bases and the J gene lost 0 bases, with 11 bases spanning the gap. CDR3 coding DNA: TGCGCCAGCAGTCAACCTCAACATTTAGCCAAAAACATTCAGTACTTC. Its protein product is CASSQPQHLAKNIQYF.

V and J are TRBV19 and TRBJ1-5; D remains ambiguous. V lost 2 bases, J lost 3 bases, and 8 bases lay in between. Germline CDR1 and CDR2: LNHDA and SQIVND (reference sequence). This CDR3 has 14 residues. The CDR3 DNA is TGTGCCAGTAGTATAACCCCCAACAATCAGCCCCAGCATTTT. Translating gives CASSITPNNQPQHF.

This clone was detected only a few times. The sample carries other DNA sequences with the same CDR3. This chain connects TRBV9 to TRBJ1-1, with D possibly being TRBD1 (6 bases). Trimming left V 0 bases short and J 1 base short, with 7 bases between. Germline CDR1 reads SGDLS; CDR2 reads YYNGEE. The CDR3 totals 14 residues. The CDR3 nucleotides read TGTGCCAGCAGCGTAGGGGGGCCGAACACTGAAGCTTTCTTT. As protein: CASSVGGPNTEAFF.

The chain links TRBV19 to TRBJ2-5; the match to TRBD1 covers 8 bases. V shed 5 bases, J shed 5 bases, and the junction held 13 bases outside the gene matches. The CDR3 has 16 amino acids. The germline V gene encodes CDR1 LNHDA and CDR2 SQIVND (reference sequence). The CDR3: CASSEDRGVVSETQYF. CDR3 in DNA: TGTGCCAGTAGTGAAGACAGGGGTGTCGTATCGGAGACCCAGTACTTC.

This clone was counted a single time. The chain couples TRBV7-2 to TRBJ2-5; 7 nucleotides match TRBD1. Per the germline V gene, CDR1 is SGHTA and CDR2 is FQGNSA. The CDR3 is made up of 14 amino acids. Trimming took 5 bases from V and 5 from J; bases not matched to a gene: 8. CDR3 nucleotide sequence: TGTGCCAGCAGCCCAGACAGGGTGAGGGAGACCCAGTACTTC. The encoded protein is CASSPDRVRETQYF.

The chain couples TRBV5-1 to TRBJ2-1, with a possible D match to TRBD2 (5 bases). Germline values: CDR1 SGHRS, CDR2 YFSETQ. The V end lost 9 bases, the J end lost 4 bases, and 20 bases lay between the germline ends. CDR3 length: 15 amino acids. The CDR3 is CATRRLAQDYNEQFF. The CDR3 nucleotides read TGCGCCACCCGCCGGTTAGCGCAAGATTACAATGAGCAGTTCTTC. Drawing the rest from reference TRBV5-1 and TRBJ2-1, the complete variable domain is KAGVTQTPRYLIKTRGQQVTLSCSPISGHRSVSWYQQTPGQGLQFLFEYFSETQRNKGNFPGRFSGRQFSNSRSEMNVSTLELGDSALYLCATRRLAQDYNEQFFGPGTRLTVL.

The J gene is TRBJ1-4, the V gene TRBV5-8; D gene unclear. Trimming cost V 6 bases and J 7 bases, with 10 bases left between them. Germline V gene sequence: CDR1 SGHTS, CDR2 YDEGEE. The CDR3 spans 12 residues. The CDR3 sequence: CASTALPEKLFF. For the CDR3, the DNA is TGTGCCAGCACCGCCCTCCCTGAAAAACTGTTTTTT.

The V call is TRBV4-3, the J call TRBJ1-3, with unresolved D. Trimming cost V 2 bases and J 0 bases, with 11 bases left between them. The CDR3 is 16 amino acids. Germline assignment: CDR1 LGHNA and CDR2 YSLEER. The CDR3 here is CASSQSRSLSGNTIYF. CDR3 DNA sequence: TGCGCCAGCAGCCAAAGCCGGTCGCTCTCTGGAAACACCATATATTTT.

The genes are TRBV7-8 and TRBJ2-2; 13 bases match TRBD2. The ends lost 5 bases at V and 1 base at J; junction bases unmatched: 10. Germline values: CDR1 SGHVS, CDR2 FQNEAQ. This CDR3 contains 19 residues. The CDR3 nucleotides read TGTGCCAGCAGCATAAGTGTTTGGACTAGCGGGAGGAACACCGGGGAGCTGTTTTTT. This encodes CASSISVWTSGRNTGELFF.

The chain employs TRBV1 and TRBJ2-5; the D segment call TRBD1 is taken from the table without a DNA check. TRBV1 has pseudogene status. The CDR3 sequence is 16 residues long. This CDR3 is CTSSQRCGTGEETQYF. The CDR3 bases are TGCACCAGCAGCCAGAGATGTGGGACAGGAGAAGAGACCCAGTACTTC.

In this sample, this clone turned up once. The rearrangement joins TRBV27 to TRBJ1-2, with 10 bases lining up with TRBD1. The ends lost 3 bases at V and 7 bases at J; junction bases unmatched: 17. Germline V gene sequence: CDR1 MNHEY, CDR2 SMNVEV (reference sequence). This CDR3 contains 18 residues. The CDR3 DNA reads TGTGCCAGCAGTTTCCCAAGGTATTGGGTGGGACAGGGGCGTGGCTACACCTTC. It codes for CASSFPRYWVGQGRGYTF.

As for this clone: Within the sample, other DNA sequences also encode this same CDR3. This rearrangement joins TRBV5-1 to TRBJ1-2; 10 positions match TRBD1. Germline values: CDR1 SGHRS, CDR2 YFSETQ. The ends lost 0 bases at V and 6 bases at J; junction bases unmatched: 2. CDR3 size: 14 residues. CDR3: CASSLAGTGDGYTF. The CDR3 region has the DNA TGCGCCAGCAGCTTGGCGGGGACAGGGGATGGCTACACCTTC.

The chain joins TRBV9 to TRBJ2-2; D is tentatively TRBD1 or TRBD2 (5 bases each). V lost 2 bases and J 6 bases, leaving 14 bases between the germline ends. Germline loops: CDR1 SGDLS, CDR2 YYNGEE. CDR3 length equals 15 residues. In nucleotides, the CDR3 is TGTGCCAGCAGCGTCCGAATCGGGACGGCCGGGGAGCTGTTTTTT. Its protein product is CASSVRIGTAGELFF.

The CDR3 coding sequence is TGCGCCAGCAGCCCCGGACTAGCGGGAGACTCAGATACGCAGTATTTT. As protein: CASSPGLAGDSDTQYF. This chain links TRBV5-1 with TRBJ2-3; TRBD2 matches 13 bases. The CDR3 is 16 amino acids. Trimming took 4 bases from V and 4 from J; bases not matched to a gene: 6. Germline CDR1 and CDR2: SGHRS and YFSETQ.

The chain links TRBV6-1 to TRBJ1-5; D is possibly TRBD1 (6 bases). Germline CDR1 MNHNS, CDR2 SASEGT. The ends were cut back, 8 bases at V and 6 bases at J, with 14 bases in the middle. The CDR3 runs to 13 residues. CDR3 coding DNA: TGTGCCAGCTTGCCCAGGGGTTCTCAGCCCCAGCATTTT. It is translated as CASLPRGSQPQHF.

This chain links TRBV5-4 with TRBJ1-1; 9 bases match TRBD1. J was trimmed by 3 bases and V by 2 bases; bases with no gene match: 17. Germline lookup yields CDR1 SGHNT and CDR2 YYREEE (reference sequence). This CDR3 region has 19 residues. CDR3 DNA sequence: TGTGCCAGCAGCTTAGGCAGTGACCCGGACAGGGGAATGGACACTGAAGCTTTCTTT. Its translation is CASSLGSDPDRGMDTEAFF.

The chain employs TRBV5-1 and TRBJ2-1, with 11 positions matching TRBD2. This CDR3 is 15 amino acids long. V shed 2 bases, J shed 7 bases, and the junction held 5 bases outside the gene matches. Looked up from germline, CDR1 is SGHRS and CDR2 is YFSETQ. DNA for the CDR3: TGCGCCAGCAGCTTAGCTAGCGGGAGGTCGAATGAGCAGTTCTTC. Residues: CASSLASGRSNEQFF. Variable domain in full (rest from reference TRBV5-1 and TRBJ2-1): KAGVTQTPRYLIKTRGQQVTLSCSPISGHRSVSWYQQTPGQGLQFLFEYFSETQRNKGNFPGRFSGRQFSNSRSEMNVSTLELGDSALYLCASSLASGRSNEQFFGPGTRLTVL.

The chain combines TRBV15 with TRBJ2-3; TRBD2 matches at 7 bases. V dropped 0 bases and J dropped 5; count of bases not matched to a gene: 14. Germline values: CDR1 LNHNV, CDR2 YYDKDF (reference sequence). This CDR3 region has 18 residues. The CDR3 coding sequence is TGTGCCACCAGCAGAGATCTTAACAGCGGGGTGACTCGAGATACGCAGTATTTT. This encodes CATSRDLNSGVTRDTQYF. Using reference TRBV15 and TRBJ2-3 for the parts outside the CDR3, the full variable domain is DAMVIQNPRYQVTQFGKPVTLSCSQTLNHNVMYWYQQKSSQAPKLLFHYYDKDFNNEADTPDNFQSRRPNTSFCFLDIRSPGLGDTAMYLCATSRDLNSGVTRDTQYFGPGTRLTVL.

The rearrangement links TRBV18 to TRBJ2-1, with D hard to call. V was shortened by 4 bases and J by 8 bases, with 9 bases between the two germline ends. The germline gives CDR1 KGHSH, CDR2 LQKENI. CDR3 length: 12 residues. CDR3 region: CASSLTDYEQFF. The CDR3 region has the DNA TGTGCCAGCTCACTGACCGATTATGAGCAGTTCTTC.

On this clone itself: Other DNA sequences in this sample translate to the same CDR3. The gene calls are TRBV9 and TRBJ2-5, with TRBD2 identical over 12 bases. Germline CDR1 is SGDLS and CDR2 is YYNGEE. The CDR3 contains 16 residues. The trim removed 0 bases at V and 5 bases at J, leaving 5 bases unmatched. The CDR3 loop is CASSVGLAGVEETQYF. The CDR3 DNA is TGTGCCAGCAGCGTAGGACTAGCGGGAGTTGAGGAGACCCAGTACTTC. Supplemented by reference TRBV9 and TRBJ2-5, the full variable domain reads DSGVTQTPKHLITATGQRVTLRCSPRSGDLSVYWYQQSLDQGLQFLIQYYNGEERAKGNILERFSAQQFPDLHSELNLSSLELGDSALYFCASSVGLAGVEETQYFGPGTRLLVL.

The CDR3 region is CASSLGGVNQPQHF. The CDR3, as DNA: TGTGCCAGCAGCTTGGGGGGGGTTAATCAGCCCCAGCATTTT. The V and J genes are TRBV5-4 and TRBJ1-5, with D tentatively TRBD1 (5 bases). CDR3 size: 14 residues. CDR1 and CDR2 from the germline V gene are SGHNT and YYREEE (reference sequence). V was clipped by 0 bases and J by 4 bases, with 8 bases between them.

The CDR3 DNA reads as TGCAGCGTTGAAGATACACGGTACACCGGGGAGCTGTTTTTT. Translation gives CSVEDTRYTGELFF. The rearrangement uses TRBV29-1 and TRBJ2-2; D unresolved. Trimming cost V 0 bases and J 3 bases, with 8 bases left between them. Germline V gives CDR1 SQVTM, CDR2 ANQGSEA. This CDR3 comprises 14 residues.

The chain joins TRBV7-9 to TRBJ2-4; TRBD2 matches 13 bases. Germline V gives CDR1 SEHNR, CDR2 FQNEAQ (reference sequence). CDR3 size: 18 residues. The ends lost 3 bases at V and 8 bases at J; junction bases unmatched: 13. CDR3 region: CASSFIPGLAGEVDIQYF. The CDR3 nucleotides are TGTGCCAGCAGCTTCATTCCCGGACTAGCGGGAGAGGTAGACATTCAGTACTTC.

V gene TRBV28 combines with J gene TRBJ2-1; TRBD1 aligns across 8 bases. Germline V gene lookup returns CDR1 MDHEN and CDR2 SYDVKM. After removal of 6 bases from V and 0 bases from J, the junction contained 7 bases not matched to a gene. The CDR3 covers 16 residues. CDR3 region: CASRADRAHSYNEQFF. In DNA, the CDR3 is TGTGCCAGCAGAGCGGACAGGGCCCACTCCTACAATGAGCAGTTCTTC. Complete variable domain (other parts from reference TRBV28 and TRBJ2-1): DVKVTQSSRYLVKRTGEKVFLECVQDMDHENMFWYRQDPGLGLRLIYFSYDVKMKEKGDIPEGYSVSREKKERFSLILESASTNQTSMYLCASRADRAHSYNEQFFGPGTRLTVL.

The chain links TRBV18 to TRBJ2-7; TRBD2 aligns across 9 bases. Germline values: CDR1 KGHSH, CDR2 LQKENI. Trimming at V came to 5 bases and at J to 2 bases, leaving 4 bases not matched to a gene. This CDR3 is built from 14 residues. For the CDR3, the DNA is TGTGCCAGCTCATCAGCGGGAGGAACCTACGAGCAGTACTTC. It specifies CASSSAGGTYEQYF.

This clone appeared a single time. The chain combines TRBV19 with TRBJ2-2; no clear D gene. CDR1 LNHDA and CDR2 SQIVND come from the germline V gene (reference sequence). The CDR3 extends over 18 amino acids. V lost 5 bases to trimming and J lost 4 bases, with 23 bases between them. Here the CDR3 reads CASSPPQASGRITGELFF. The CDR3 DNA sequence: TGTGCCAGTAGTCCCCCCCAAGCTTCAGGCCGTATCACCGGGGAGCTGTTTTTT. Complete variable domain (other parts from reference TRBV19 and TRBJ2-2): DGGITQSPKYLFRKEGQNVTLSCEQNLNHDAMYWYRQDPGQGLRLIYYSQIVNDFQKGDIAEGYSVSREKKESFPLTVTSAQKNPTAFYLCASSPPQASGRITGELFFGEGSRLTVL.

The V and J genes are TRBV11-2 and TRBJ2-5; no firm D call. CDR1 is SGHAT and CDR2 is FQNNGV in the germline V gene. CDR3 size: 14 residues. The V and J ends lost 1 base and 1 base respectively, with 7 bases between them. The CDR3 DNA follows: TGTGCCAGCAGCTTAGGGGTCTTCCAAGAGACCCAGTACTTC. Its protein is CASSLGVFQETQYF.

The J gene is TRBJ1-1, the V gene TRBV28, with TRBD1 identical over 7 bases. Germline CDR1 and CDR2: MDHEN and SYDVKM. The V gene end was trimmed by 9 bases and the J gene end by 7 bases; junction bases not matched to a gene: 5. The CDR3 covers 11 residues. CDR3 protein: CASKGQSEAFF. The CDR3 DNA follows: TGTGCCAGTAAGGGACAGAGTGAAGCTTTCTTT.